This T cell receptor (beta chain) appears in the sequencing data of a study of early T cells in non-severe SARS-CoV-2 infection. Study-wide background: RNA in bulk from unsorted whole blood was sequenced, and chains were unpaired.

The V and J ends lost 6 bases and 7 bases respectively, with 15 bases between them. The CDR3 has 13 residues. Germline lookup yields CDR1 MDHEN and CDR2 SYDVKM. Unique molecular identifiers tagged individual cDNA molecules. TCRdb analysed the 5' RACE reads with MiXCR anew, one entry per CDR3 protein. The data hold about 35,000 distinct CDR3 sequences, with around 5.7% observed a single time. General study findings and limits: The matching step, a VDJdb search, favored anti-spike CD8 responses and missed private and CD4 specificities.

This clonotype was detected a few times. The target antigen is unknown. The sequenced material came from whole blood. The receptor was derived from an adult who was a healthcare worker with PCR-confirmed SARS-CoV-2 infection or an uninfected control (not recorded which). V usage is TRBV28 and J usage is TRBJ1-2; D call uncertain. This CDR3 reads CASSPRTVPGYTF. CDR3 bases: TGTGCCAGCAGCCCCCGGACCGTCCCTGGCTACACCTTC.